A selection of T cell receptor beta chains follows, all from one sample in a study of blood T cell repertoires in COVID-19. Repertoires were generated with immunoSEQ multiplex PCR, while TCRdb's copy carries only in-frame clones and drops some. The data hold roughly 100,000 clones, with about nine tenths observed a single time. Sequencing was carried out using peripheral blood. The receptors were gathered from a man between 18 and 29 years old with COVID-19, enrolled during active disease. Both conserved end residues are part of each CDR3. A D gene is named only where the DNA matches it firmly. Clone size, where shown, is once, few, many, or a class for clones that have expanded.

J,D,size,V,DNA,CDR3
TRBJ1-5,TRBD1,.,TRBV28,TGTGCCAGCAGTTTTGCTCTCTCCGGGACAGCATACAATCAGCCCCAGCATTTT,CASSFALSGTAYNQPQHF
TRBJ2-2,.,.,TRBV5-1,TGCGCCAGCAGCCGGTTCTATCAGGCGAACACCGGGGAGCTGTTTTTT,CASSRFYQANTGELFF
TRBJ2-7,TRBD2,.,TRBV6-1,TGTGCCAGCAGTGAAAACGGTTTTGCGGGAGCGACCTACGAGCAGTACTTC,CASSENGFAGATYEQYF
TRBJ2-7,.,.,TRBV4-3,TGCGCCAGCAGCCAAGAGGGCGGGAACTACGAGCAGTACTTC,CASSQEGGNYEQYF
TRBJ2-1,TRBD2,.,TRBV6-4,TGTGCCAGCAGTGCGGGACTAGCGGTCTTCAATGAGCAGTTCTTC,CASSAGLAVFNEQFF
TRBJ2-1,TRBD1,.,TRBV11-1,TGTGCCAGCAGCTCCGCAGGGGGCAGGAATGAGCAGTTCTTC,CASSSAGGRNEQFF
TRBJ1-5,TRBD1,.,TRBV13,TGTGCCAGCAGCCCGGGGGGGACAGCTGGCAATCAGCCCCAGCATTTT,CASSPGGTAGNQPQHF
TRBJ1-5,.,.,TRBV15,TGTGCCACCAGCTTTCAGGGCACTAACCAGCCCCAGCATTTT,CATSFQGTNQPQHF
TRBJ2-7,TRBD2,.,TRBV4-3,TGCGCCAGCAGCTCTACTAGCGGGAGCTACGAGCAGTACTTC,CASSSTSGSYEQYF
TRBJ2-7,.,.,TRBV2,TGTGCCAGCAGTAATGGACTGTACTCCTACGAGCAGTACTTC,CASSNGLYSYEQYF
TRBJ1-4,TRBD1,.,TRBV30,TGTGCCTGGACCAGGGACAGGGGAGGAAATGAAAAACTGTTTTTT,CAWTRDRGGNEKLFF
TRBJ2-7,TRBD2,.,TRBV13,TGTGCCAGCTCACTAGCGGGAGGGCCGAATGAGCAGTACTTC,CASSLAGGPNEQYF
TRBJ1-2,.,once,TRBV28,TGTGCCAGCAGCTTAGACAGTTACTATGGCTACACCTTC,CASSLDSYYGYTF
TRBJ2-7,TRBD1,.,TRBV9,TGTGCCAGCAGCGACGGGGCAGGGGGCTACGAGCAGTACTTC,CASSDGAGGYEQYF
TRBJ2-7,.,.,TRBV4-3,TGCGCCAGCAGCCAAGATCCCACAGGGAGTTTCGAGCAGTACTTC,CASSQDPTGSFEQYF
TRBJ2-2,.,.,TRBV6-1,TGTGCCAGCAGTGAAGCTGAGGCCGGGGAGCTGTTTTTT,CASSEAEAGELFF
TRBJ2-3,.,.,TRBV5-1,TGCGCCAGCAGCTTGGCCGGAGCAGACGCAGATACGCAGTATTTT,CASSLAGADADTQYF
TRBJ1-2,.,.,TRBV2,TGTGCCGACCAGAGGGTTGGCTACACCTTC,CADQRVGYTF
TRBJ1-2,.,.,TRBV6-2/TRBV6-3,TGTGCCAGCAGTTACCGAAACAGGAACTATGGCTACACCTTC,CASSYRNRNYGYTF
TRBJ2-5,TRBD2,.,TRBV15,TGTGCCACCAGCAGCGGCGGGAGTACTTTGGAGACCCAGTACTTC,CATSSGGSTLETQYF
TRBJ1-1,TRBD1,.,TRBV9,TGTGCCAGTTCCGGGACAGGGTCTTCTGAAGCTTTCTTT,CASSGTGSSEAFF
TRBJ2-2,TRBD2,.,TRBV6-2/TRBV6-3,TGTGCCAGCAGTTCCGCGGGGGGGAACACCGGGGAGCTGTTTTTT,CASSSAGGNTGELFF
TRBJ1-1,.,.,TRBV7-2,TGTGCCAGCAGCTTAGGTTGGGCCACTGAAGCTTTCTTT,CASSLGWATEAFF
TRBJ2-1,TRBD1,.,TRBV28,TGTGCCAGCAGTACAAGCCGGGACAGGGGGCAGTATGAGCAGTTCTTC,CASSTSRDRGQYEQFF
TRBJ2-7,.,once,TRBV5-6,TGTGCCAGCAGCTTGGCCAAGACTTTTCAGAGTCCTTCCTACGAGCAGTACTTC,CASSLAKTFQSPSYEQYF
TRBJ1-6,.,.,TRBV3-1/TRBV3-2,TGTGCCAGCAGCCAAGGATCCCGGGGTAATTCACCCCTCCACTTT,CASSQGSRGNSPLHF
TRBJ1-3,.,.,TRBV25-1,TGTGCCAGCAGTCCCACCGGGACATCTGGAAACACCATATATTTT,CASSPTGTSGNTIYF
TRBJ1-5,TRBD1,.,TRBV29-1,TGCAGCGACCGGGACAGGGGAGAACGGGGCAATCAGCCCCAGCATTTT,CSDRDRGERGNQPQHF
TRBJ1-1,.,.,TRBV28,TGTGCCAGCAGTTGGACGAGGGACACTGAAGCTTTCTTT,CASSWTRDTEAFF
TRBJ2-1,.,.,TRBV29-1,TGCAGCGTTGATACGGGTATGGGCTCCTACAATGAGCAGTTCTTC,CSVDTGMGSYNEQFF
TRBJ2-7,.,.,TRBV29-1,TGCAGCGTTGATCAGGGATCCGTGGGCGAGCAGTACTTC,CSVDQGSVGEQYF
TRBJ2-7,.,.,TRBV5-5,TGTGCCAGCAGCCCGAGACTAGAGGTCTCCTACGAGCAGTACTTC,CASSPRLEVSYEQYF
TRBJ2-7,.,.,TRBV28,TGTGCCAGCAAGGCAGGGCCCCCCTACGAGCAGTACTTC,CASKAGPPYEQYF
TRBJ1-1,.,.,TRBV18,TGTGCCAGCTCACCTTCCGGGGTAACCATGAACACTGAAGCTTTCTTT,CASSPSGVTMNTEAFF
TRBJ1-2,.,.,TRBV28,TGTGCCAGCAGTCCTCTCGGGGGGCGCCACTATGGCTACACCTTC,CASSPLGGRHYGYTF
TRBJ2-7,TRBD2,.,TRBV6-2/TRBV6-3,TGTGCCAGCAGTCAATTAGCGGGAGAGGTGGACGAGCAGTACTTC,CASSQLAGEVDEQYF
TRBJ2-5,.,.,TRBV29-1,TGCAGCGTTGAGGCAGGGACAAACTGGGGTGAGACCCAGTACTTC,CSVEAGTNWGETQYF
TRBJ2-5,TRBD1,.,TRBV5-6,TGTGCCAGCAGCCGGGGACAGGGGCAGAGGGCCCAGTACTTC,CASSRGQGQRAQYF
TRBJ2-1,TRBD1,.,TRBV7-9,TGTGCCAGCAGCTCCCGTGATGGGACAGCCTACAATGAGCAGTTCTTC,CASSSRDGTAYNEQFF
TRBJ2-7,TRBD1,.,TRBV7-8,TGTGCCAGCAGCTTAGTCGAGGGCAGGGGGATCTCCTACGAGCAGTACTTC,CASSLVEGRGISYEQYF
TRBJ2-7,.,.,TRBV18,TGTGCCAGCTCACCACGCGGATACGAGCAGTACTTC,CASSPRGYEQYF
TRBJ1-6,TRBD1,.,TRBV6-2/TRBV6-3,TGTGCCAGCAGTTACAAAGGACAGGGGGAAAATTCACCCCTCCACTTT,CASSYKGQGENSPLHF
TRBJ2-7,TRBD1,few,TRBV28,TGTGCCAGCAGCACAGGGGAACACGAGCAGTACTTC,CASSTGEHEQYF